This record concerns one T cell receptor beta chain sequence. Its target is not known. These data originate in a study of cytomegalovirus exposure and HLA in healthy donors. The study ran its PCR with 60 Vbeta and 13 Jbeta primers. Some clones are missing from TCRdb's copy, which holds only in-frame ones; the method was immunoSEQ multiplex PCR. Counted here are more than 120,000 clones, over 75% occurring once; the ten biggest clones make up 2% to 3%. Broader study findings: Several of the most significant clusters were apparently associated with common viral pathogens in a later analysis. When a later analysis compared HLA-associated TCR beta chains with equally common others, the HLA-associated chains turned out to be more clonally expanded and to have lower generation probabilities.

The CDR3 runs to 15 residues. Germline CDR1 is SNHLY and CDR2 is FYNNEI. The V gene lost 0 bases and the J gene lost 0 bases, with 9 bases spanning the gap. This sequence was found in a male donor in good health and CMV-seronegative. The specimen sequenced was PBMCs. The chain carries TRBV2 and TRBJ2-7; TRBD2 might be the D (5 bases). CDR3 sequence (DNA): TGTGCCAGCAGTGAAGCTTCTGGGAGCTCCTACGAGCAGTACTTC. Translation gives CASSEASGSSYEQYF.